The subject of this entry is one T cell receptor (beta chain). Its antigen is still unknown. Data came from immunoSEQ multiplex PCR; TCRdb stores just in-frame clones and leaves some out. The sample consists of more than 100,000 clones, roughly 90% of them appearing once. The V end was cut by 5 bases, the J end by 1 base, with 7 bases between. CDR1 and CDR2 (germline): SGHRS, YFSETQ. The CDR3 sequence is 12 residues long. These data come from a study of T cell responses to AZD1222 COVID-19 vaccine. The overall study: Both about-4-week and about-12-week second-dose recipients were combined.

Overall study findings and caveats: Donors in the cohort were predominantly white British and more often female, and clonal diversity was possibly underestimated.

The sequencing used peripheral blood, collected on day 0 of AZD1222 vaccination. This chain connects TRBV5-1 to TRBJ2-7; D uncertain. The clonotype originates from an adult in good health. CDR3 sequence: CASRLTSYEQYF. CDR3 DNA: TGCGCCAGCAGACTGACATCCTACGAGCAGTACTTC.